A selection of T cell receptor beta chains follows, all from one sample in a study of cytomegalovirus exposure and HLA in healthy donors. Libraries were prepared by immunoSEQ multiplex PCR; TCRdb keeps only in-frame clonotypes and omits some of them. This sample has some 150,000 clones, with 72% found just once. The source material was PBMCs. These receptors all come from a man between 40 and 49 years old in good health and CMV-seronegative. Both conserved end residues are part of each CDR3. D genes are given only for firm matches. Not every row has a clone size; where given, it reads once, few, many or a size class.

TRBJ2-5 | TRBV5-4 | . | . | CASSPQFPDQETQYF | TGTGCCAGCAGCCCCCAGTTTCCCGACCAAGAGACCCAGTACTTC
TRBJ2-1 | TRBV6-5 | few | TRBD1 | CASSSHTLDRANEQFF | TGTGCCAGCAGTTCCCATACATTGGACAGGGCGAATGAGCAGTTCTTC
TRBJ1-5 | TRBV28 | . | . | CASSLFGRRDRQPQHF | TGTGCCAGCAGTTTATTTGGGCGCAGGGATCGGCAGCCCCAGCATTTT
TRBJ1-4 | TRBV21-1 | . | . | CASSKGSSNEKLFF | TGTGCCAGCAGCAAGGGCAGCTCTAATGAAAAACTGTTTTTT
TRBJ2-2 | TRBV7-9 | . | . | CASSLTSTGELFF | TGTGCCAGCAGCTTAACCAGCACCGGGGAGCTGTTTTTT
TRBJ2-1 | TRBV20-1 | . | . | CSAWDSAQFF | TGCAGTGCTTGGGACTCTGCGCAGTTCTTC
TRBJ1-1 | TRBV19 | . | TRBD1 | CASSTGQGSTEAFF | TGTGCCAGTAGTACCGGACAGGGGTCCACTGAAGCTTTCTTT
TRBJ2-7 | TRBV28 | . | TRBD1 | CASSLGQGTEQYF | TGTGCCAGCAGTTTGGGACAGGGTACCGAGCAGTACTTC
TRBJ2-7 | TRBV5-5 | . | TRBD2 | CASSRTSGLTYEQYF | TGTGCCAGCAGCAGAACTAGCGGGTTGACCTACGAGCAGTACTTC
TRBJ2-3 | TRBV28 | . | TRBD1 | CASSSHDRGGTDTQYF | TGTGCCAGCAGTTCTCACGACAGGGGGGGCACAGATACGCAGTATTTT
TRBJ1-6 | TRBV7-3 | . | . | CASSLIGGPNSPLHF | TGTGCCAGCAGCTTAATAGGCGGCCCTAATTCACCCCTCCACTTT
TRBJ2-1 | TRBV6-5 | . | TRBD2 | CASSYWSGIYNEQFF | TGTGCCAGCAGTTACTGGAGCGGGATCTACAATGAGCAGTTCTTC
TRBJ2-7 | TRBV4-3 | few | TRBD2 | CASSQDIAGSYEQYF | TGCGCCAGCAGCCAAGACATAGCGGGGTCCTACGAGCAGTACTTC
TRBJ2-3 | TRBV4-1 | . | TRBD2 | CASSQGPASGGGDTQYF | TGCGCCAGCAGCCAAGGGCCGGCTAGCGGGGGGGGAGATACGCAGTATTTT
TRBJ2-7 | TRBV6-5 | . | . | CASSYSRGNEQYF | TGTGCCAGCAGTTACTCAAGGGGAAACGAGCAGTACTTC
TRBJ2-1 | TRBV7-6 | . | . | CASSLARVDGYNEQFF | TGTGCCAGCAGCTTAGCGAGGGTTGACGGGTACAATGAGCAGTTCTTC
TRBJ2-3 | TRBV7-9 | . | TRBD2 | CASSPTSGRAGGTDTQYF | TGTGCCAGCAGCCCAACTAGCGGGAGGGCCGGGGGCACAGATACGCAGTATTTT
TRBJ2-3 | TRBV6-1 | . | . | CATKTGWSTDTQYF | TGTGCCACCAAAACAGGGTGGAGCACAGATACGCAGTATTTT